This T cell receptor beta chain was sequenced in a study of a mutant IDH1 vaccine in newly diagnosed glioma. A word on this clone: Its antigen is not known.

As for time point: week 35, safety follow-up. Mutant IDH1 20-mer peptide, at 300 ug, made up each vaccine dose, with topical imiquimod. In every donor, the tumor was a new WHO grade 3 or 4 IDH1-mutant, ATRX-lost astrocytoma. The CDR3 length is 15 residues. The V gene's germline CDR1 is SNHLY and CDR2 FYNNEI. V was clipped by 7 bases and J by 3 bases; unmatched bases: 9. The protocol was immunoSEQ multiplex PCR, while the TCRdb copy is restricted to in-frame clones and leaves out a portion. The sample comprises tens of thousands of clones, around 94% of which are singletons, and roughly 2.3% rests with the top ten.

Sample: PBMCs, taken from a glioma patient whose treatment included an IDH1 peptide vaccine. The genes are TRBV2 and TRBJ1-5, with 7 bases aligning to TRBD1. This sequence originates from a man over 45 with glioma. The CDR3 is CASKTGFGDNQPQHF. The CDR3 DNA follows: TGTGCCAGCAAGACAGGGTTTGGAGACAATCAGCCCCAGCATTTT. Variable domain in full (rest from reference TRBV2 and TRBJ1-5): EPEVTQTPSHQVTQMGQEVILRCVPISNHLYFYWYRQILGQKVEFLVSFYNNEISEKSEIFDDQFSVERPDGSNFTLKIRSTKLEDSAMYFCASKTGFGDNQPQHFGDGTRLSIL.